The T cell receptor beta chain under discussion was sequenced for a study of T cell repertoires and HLA-DP antigens (dated by TCRdb to about 2018). A note on the overall study: Using HeLa cells transduced to present allogeneic HLA-DP, the study set up an in vitro model of CD4+ T cell alloreactivity. Compared with self, one alloantigen differed at one amino acid in the peptide-binding groove and the other differed at ten to eleven, modelling structurally similar versus dissimilar alloantigens. The three donors, two male and one female, ranged from the 18-to-29 to the 60-to-69 age band. What the study reported, not specific to this receptor: Average cumulative frequency of clones undetected before culture was approximately 35% against one allele and approximately 55% against the other. Limitations were identified as the inclusion of only a few donors, the use of a non-physiological HeLa antigen-presenting system, and the use of total CD4+ responder cells. Separate analysis of naive and memory CD4+ repertoires was not performed.

The CDR3 measures 14 amino acids from cysteine to phenylalanine. CDR3 DNA only is kept here, 42 bases in frame from base 1. The germline V gene yields SNHLY for CDR1 and FYNNEI for CDR2. The V end loses 3 bases and the J end loses 3 bases, and a stretch of 11 bases separates them. In regard to this clone: Nothing much larger sits one base from this clone, and base qualities are not available.

Following 15 days of expansion, the cultured CD4+ cells were restimulated for around 25 h using HeLa cells that expressed the same allogeneic DPB1. To act as antigen-presenting cells, HeLa stimulator cells were retrovirally transduced with HLA-DPA1/DPB1, HLA-DM, invariant chain and CD80. Magnetic bead negative selection was used to isolate untouched CD4+ T cells from Ficoll-separated PBMC, with purity averaging about 98%. CD4+ responder cells were cocultured with 100 Gy-irradiated HeLa cells at a 3:1 ratio in medium containing around 50 U/mL IL-2 and approximately 9.2% human AB serum. Untouched CD4+ T cells were isolated with magnetic beads from Ficoll-separated PBMC, and a purity of 95% to 98% was reached with negligible CD8+ contamination. Peripheral blood mononuclear cells came from the buffy coats of a few healthy blood donors, who served as the study's donors. Each of the three donors was CMV seronegative. Genomic DNA was extracted with the DNeasy Blood & Tissue Kit.

The immunoSEQ multiplex PCR, with forward primers for 54 TRBV segments and reverse primers for 13 TRBJ segments, was used to amplify TCRB CDR3 regions. Survey resolution, with a target of fewer than 70,000 T cell genomes, was used to sequence the cultured samples. Sequencing of amplicons was performed on an Illumina HiSeq System, and 87 bp reads covering the CDR3 were generated. Regarding the original processing steps: PCR and sequencing errors in the reads were corrected, and alignment to IMGT reference sequences was used to define CDR3 regions. Synthetic template pools were used to estimate counts of templates and unique rearrangements. Clonality was computed as 1 minus Pielou's evenness. The Daley-Smith estimator was used to estimate richness. Morisita's index served as the measure of repertoire overlap. Clones found in cultured samples but undetected in the pre-culture repertoire of the corresponding donor were defined as low-abundance clones. Drawn from immuneACCESS, this table holds only the in-frame rearrangements with V and J called that TCRdb kept. Clones are partly lost; checked studies trace under half to an unresolved V gene and leave the rest unexplained. That table gives V, J and clone size, and the DNA gave D and trimming. The sample records 4,000 or so clones, around 80% of which are singletons. Around 23% of the sample lies in the top ten.

Sequencing was done on a sample of CD137- CD4+ T cells from cultured PBMCs. The rearrangement joined TRBV2 to TRBJ1-2, with the D gene not confidently named. This clonotype was sampled from a woman aged 18-35 years in good health and CMV-seronegative. The DNA sequence reads TGTGCCAGCAGTGAGTCGGAATCGGACTATGGCTACACCTTC. The encoded protein is CASSESESDYGYTF.